Included here is one TCR beta chain sequence, with context. The sample holds many counts of this clonotype. Its antigen specificity is not known. No base qualities exist here, and no much larger clone lies one base off it. Inclusive of the bounding cysteine and phenylalanine, the CDR3 is 13 residues long. Only the CDR3 DNA stays, 39 bases, in frame from base 1. The junction shows trimming of 3 bases on V and 8 bases on J, plus 11 bases between the germline ends. CDR1 and CDR2 (SGHVS, FNYEAQ) derive from the germline V gene. The library came from multiplex PCR. The sample was run on an Illumina HiSeq 4000. CDR3 regions were amplified by Arm-PCR with iRepertoire HTBI primers to construct TCR beta libraries. PCR products were gel purified before sequencing. The study's own analysis went as follows. Gene usage analysis of CDR3 amino acid clonotypes used the 62 TRBV and about 13 TRBJ segments found across samples. COPE and FqMerger were used to merge the filtered high-quality paired reads into contigs. BLAST was used to align contigs to IMGT TRBV, TRBD and TRBJ reference genes, with CDR3 defined following IMGT. Highly expanded clones were defined as clonotypes with a frequency above 0.1%. Shannon entropy served as the measure of repertoire diversity, while the Gini coefficient captured V-J evenness. A clonotype was considered public if more than one individual shared it. Clones were called with MiXCR by TCRdb after fastp trimmed the public reads at Q25, and only in-frame beta chains were retained. Rows merge per CDR3 protein into single entries with the most common DNA and genes. These V and J calls are TCRdb output, not the study's own analysis. The sample yields 450,000 to 650,000 distinct CDR3 sequences; about 16% were counted once. The ten largest clones represent approximately 25% of the sample.

The time point label on this specimen signifies: newly diagnosed GD, antithyroid drugs for less than 3 months. For both TCR sequencing and RNA sequencing, RNA was extracted from PBMCs in TRIzol. The diagnosis of Graves' disease followed American Thyroid Association guidelines. Patients for the study were recruited at an endocrinology department in Xi'an, China. From each patient, about 8.9 milliliters of peripheral blood was collected into an EDTA anticoagulant tube. Ficoll Paque Plus density gradient separation was used to isolate PBMCs, and no further T cell sorting was performed. RNA quality was checked with an Agilent 2100 Bioanalyzer and agarose gel, and concentration with a NanoDrop 2000. This sample is drawn from a study of regulatory T cells in long-lasting Graves disease listed by TCRdb under 2021. Background on the whole study: In the newly diagnosed Graves' disease group, patients had been taking antithyroid drugs for less than 3 months. Peripheral blood TCR sequencing and RNA sequencing compared persistent Graves' disease patients with newly diagnosed Graves' disease patients. The study took place in China and was registered as a clinical trial. A total of some 33 samples were covered by TCR sequencing, comprising around 13 persistent and 20 or so newly diagnosed Graves' disease patients.

The research as a whole found: Sequencing and analysis were restricted to the TCR beta chain. TRBV28, TRBJ1-2 and TRBJ2-5 were preferentially used in persistent disease, while TRBV20-1 and TRBJ2-1 were favored in newly diagnosed disease. The authors noted that the small sample size was a limitation that may lower accuracy. A larger number of public clonotypes was shared among persistent patients (approximately 3,000) than among newly diagnosed patients (roughly 1,000). Peripheral blood alone was examined, since thyroid tissue, which constituted the primary lesion, could not be accessed. Persistent Graves' disease patients showed lower TCR Shannon entropy and fewer highly expanded clones than newly diagnosed patients, suggesting clonal expansion.

This sample was also put to use in a study of T cells in Graves' hyperthyroidism and ophthalmopathy. The second investigation adds: Stable Graves' hyperthyroidism was defined as no progression to ophthalmopathy during 18 months of follow-up. The hyperthyroidism patients were between 18 and 65 years old and newly diagnosed, with a disease duration of less than 2 months. The study excluded patients with uncontrolled infections, other autoimmune diseases, pregnancy or lactation. Diagnoses were based on clinical symptoms, serum thyroxine and TRAb, thyroid ultrasound and orbital computed tomography. The TCR CDR3 was subjected to a first round of RT-PCR using the HTBI primer set and the Qiagen OneStep RT-PCR kit. Most expanded thyroid clonotypes (frequency above 0.001) were also detected in blood, a finding suggesting that blood repertoires may reflect thyroid immune responses. A 13 V-J signature model separated ophthalmopathy from stable hyperthyroidism, with about 90% sensitivity and about 81% specificity in cross-validation and 80%/75% in testing. In validation, progression to ophthalmopathy was predicted by the model with around 71% sensitivity and 72.22% specificity, a median of approximately 6.5 months before onset. A discovery cohort of about 95 patients, about 43 with Graves' ophthalmopathy and 55 to 65 with stable Graves' hyperthyroidism, was used to find distinguishing TCR V-J signatures. Prospective prediction of ophthalmopathy was tested in an independent validation cohort consisting of fewer than 20 hyperthyroidism patients and approximately 16 patients who later progressed to ophthalmopathy. For training and testing, the 100 or so patients in the discovery cohort were randomly divided in a 7:3 ratio. Thyroid tissue and blood T-cell repertoires from six or seven Graves' hyperthyroidism patients were also compared in the study. Following sampling, methimazole starting at 30 mg daily was given to hyperthyroidism patients, and high-dose intravenous methylprednisolone was given to ophthalmopathy patients. A second multiplex PCR round built the libraries, followed by size selection and purification. Paired-end sequencing of the libraries was performed with 100 bp reads on an Illumina HiSeq2000. SOAPnuke was used to process the raw data, throwing out any read that contained adapters or uncalled bases, had a mean Phred below 15, or lacked an exact constant-primer or identifier match. COPE v1.2.5 was used to merge the high-quality paired reads, and each unique nucleotide sequence was defined as a clonotype. Clonotypes were aligned to IMGT TRBV, TRBD and TRBJ reference segments using MiTCR v1.1. Only V-J combinations with frequency above 0.0001, covering 99% to 99.2% of repertoires, were analysed. The TCS score was defined as F50 (clonal expansion) divided by E x V (chaos), with BLOSUM62-based TCRdist calculated between CDR3 peptides within each V-J. Welch's t-statistics and random forest reduced approximately 520 V-J features to about 13, which were used in a naive Bayes classifier (R e1071). Sample size was not statistically predetermined, and blinding of investigators to group allocation was not performed. The paper describes TCR Vbeta CDR3 sequencing of 135 peripheral blood samples, made up of around 41 ophthalmopathy patients, 70 to 75 hyperthyroidism patients and some 17 progressor patients.

Recombination connected TRBV7-6 to TRBJ1-5, with no D gene named confidently. Sequenced here: peripheral blood mononuclear cells (PBMCs), sampled at new diagnosis, from a patient treated with antithyroid drugs. The source of this sequence is a woman aged 40 to 65 with Graves disease. Donor details come from another sample of the same person, matched by shared clones. The bases read TGTGCCAGCAGCTTCCAATTGGGGAAGCCCCAGCATTTT. Translation gives CASSFQLGKPQHF.